This TCR beta chain was identified during a study of T cells in Graves' hyperthyroidism and ophthalmopathy. About the study: Initial diagnosis, before any treatment, was when peripheral blood was collected.

TCR beta CDR3 region amplification was performed from RNA transcripts. With the HTBI primer set, the TCR CDR3 went through a first round of RT-PCR. Each CDR3 protein gets one entry after TCRdb re-called the multiplex PCR reads with MiXCR. The sample has roughly 740,000 distinct CDR3 sequences, about 15% seen once. Trimming left V 0 bases short and J 7 bases short, with 9 bases between. This CDR3 is 13 amino acids long. Germline CDR1 is PRHDT and CDR2 is FYEKMQ (reference sequence). The table lists this clonotype with a few counts. Its antigen is unknown. General observations from the study: Most clonotypes that expanded in the thyroid above 0.001 also showed up in blood.

This chain uses TRBV13 with TRBJ1-1; D is unresolved. Sequencing was carried out using blood. This clonotype originated in a man aged 18 to 35 with Graves' hyperthyroidism. The CDR3 bases are TGTGCCAGCAGCTTAGGGTGGCGGGGTGAAGCTTTCTTT. Amino acids: CASSLGWRGEAFF.